This T cell receptor (beta chain) originates from a study of T cell repertoires in cytomegalovirus infection. Each CDR3 protein is one row after TCRdb ran MiXCR on the reads. The sample shows around 900,000 distinct CDR3 sequences, 30% to 40% of them seen only once. This clonotype has more than one count but fewer than ten. Its antigen is unknown. The germline V and J ends were trimmed by 4 bases and 2 bases, with 20 bases remaining between them. The CDR3 runs 17 residues. In germline, CDR1 is SEHNR, CDR2 FQNEAQ (reference sequence). The sample was cultured CD8+ T cells from PBMCs, taken from culture after CMV antigen stimulation. The TCR comes from a human donor in good health (CMV status not recorded). Some clones in this sample may be carry-over from other donors' samples. This chain joins TRBV7-9 and TRBJ1-2; perhaps TRBD1 as D (5 bases). CDR3 sequence (DNA): TGTGCCAGCAGCTCCCCTTCCGCGGGACGGACGAACTATGGCTACACCTTC. Translation: CASSSPSAGRTNYGYTF.